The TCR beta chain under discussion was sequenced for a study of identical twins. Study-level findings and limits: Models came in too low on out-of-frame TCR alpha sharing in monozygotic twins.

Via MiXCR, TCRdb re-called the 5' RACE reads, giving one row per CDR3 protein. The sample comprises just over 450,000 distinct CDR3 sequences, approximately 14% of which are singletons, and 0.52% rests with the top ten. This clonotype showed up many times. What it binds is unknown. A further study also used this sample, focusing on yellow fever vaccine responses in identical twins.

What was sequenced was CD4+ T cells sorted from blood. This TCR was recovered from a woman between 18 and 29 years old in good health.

The CDR3 sequence is CASSGTSGSTDTQYF. DNA for the CDR3: TGTGCCAGCAGTGGTACTAGCGGCAGCACAGATACGCAGTATTTT. This rearrangement joins TRBV28 to TRBJ2-3, with TRBD2 matching over 8 bases. The germline gives CDR1 MDHEN, CDR2 SYDVKM. CDR3 length: 15 residues. J gave up 0 bases and V 5 bases, and 4 bases lay outside the gene matches.